The clone carrying this T cell receptor beta chain was seen at least ten times. TCRdb processed the 5' RACE reads anew with MiXCR; each CDR3 protein has one entry. The table shows fewer than 450,000 distinct CDR3 sequences, with approximately 4.2% occurring only once. The record originates from a study of T cells after yellow fever vaccination. This CDR3 has 11 amino acids. V gave up 11 bases and J gave up 5 bases, with 11 bases separating them. The germline gives CDR1 MNHEY, CDR2 SMNVEV (reference sequence). The source material was PBMCs, sampled 5 days after the yellow fever booster vaccination. V gene TRBV27 combines with J gene TRBJ2-3, with unresolved D. The sequence was collected from a man aged 18 to 35 who received the YFV17D yellow fever vaccine. The CDR3 bases are TGTGCCCCCGGAATCCGAGATACGCAGTATTTT. This gives the protein CAPGIRDTQYF.